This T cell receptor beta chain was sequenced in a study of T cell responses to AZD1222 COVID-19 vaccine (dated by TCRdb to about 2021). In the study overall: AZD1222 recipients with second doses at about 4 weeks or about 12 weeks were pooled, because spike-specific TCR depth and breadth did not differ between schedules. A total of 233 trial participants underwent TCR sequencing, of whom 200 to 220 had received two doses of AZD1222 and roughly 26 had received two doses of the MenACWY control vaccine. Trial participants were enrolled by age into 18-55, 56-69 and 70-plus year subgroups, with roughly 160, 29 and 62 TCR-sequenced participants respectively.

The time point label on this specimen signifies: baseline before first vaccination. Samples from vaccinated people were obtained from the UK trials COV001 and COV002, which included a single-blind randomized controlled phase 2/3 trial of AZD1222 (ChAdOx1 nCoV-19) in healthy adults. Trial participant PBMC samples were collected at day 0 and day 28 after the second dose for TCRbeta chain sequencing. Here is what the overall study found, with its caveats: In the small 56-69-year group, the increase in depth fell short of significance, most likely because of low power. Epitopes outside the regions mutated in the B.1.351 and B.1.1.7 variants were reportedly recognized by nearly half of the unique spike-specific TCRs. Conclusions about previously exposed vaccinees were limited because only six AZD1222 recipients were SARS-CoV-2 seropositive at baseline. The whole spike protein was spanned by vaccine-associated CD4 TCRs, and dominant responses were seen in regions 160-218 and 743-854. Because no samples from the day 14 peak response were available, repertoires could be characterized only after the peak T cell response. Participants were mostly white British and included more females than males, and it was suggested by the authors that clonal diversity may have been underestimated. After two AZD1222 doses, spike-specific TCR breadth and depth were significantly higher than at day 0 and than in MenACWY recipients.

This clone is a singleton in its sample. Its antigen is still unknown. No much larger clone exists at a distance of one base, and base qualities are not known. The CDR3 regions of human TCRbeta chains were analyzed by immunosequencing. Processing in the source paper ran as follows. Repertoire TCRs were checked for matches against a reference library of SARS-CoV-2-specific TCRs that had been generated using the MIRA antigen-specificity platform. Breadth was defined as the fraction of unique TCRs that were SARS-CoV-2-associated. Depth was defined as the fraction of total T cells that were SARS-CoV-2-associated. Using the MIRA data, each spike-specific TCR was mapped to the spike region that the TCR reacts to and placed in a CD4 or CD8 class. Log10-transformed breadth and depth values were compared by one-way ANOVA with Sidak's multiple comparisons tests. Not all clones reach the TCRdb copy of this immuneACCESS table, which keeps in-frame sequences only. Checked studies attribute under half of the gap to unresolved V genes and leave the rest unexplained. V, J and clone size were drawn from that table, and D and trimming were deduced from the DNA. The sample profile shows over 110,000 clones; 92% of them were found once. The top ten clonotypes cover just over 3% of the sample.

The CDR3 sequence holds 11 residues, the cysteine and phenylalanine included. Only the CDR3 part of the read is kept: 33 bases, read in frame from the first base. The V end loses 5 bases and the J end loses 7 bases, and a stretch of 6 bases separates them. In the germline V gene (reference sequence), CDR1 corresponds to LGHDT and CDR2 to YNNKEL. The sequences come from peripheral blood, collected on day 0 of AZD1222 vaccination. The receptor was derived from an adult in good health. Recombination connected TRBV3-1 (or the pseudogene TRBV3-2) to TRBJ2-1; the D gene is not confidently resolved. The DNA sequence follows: TGTGCCAGCAGCGCAGTGAATGAGCAGTTCTTC. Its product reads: CASSAVNEQFF.